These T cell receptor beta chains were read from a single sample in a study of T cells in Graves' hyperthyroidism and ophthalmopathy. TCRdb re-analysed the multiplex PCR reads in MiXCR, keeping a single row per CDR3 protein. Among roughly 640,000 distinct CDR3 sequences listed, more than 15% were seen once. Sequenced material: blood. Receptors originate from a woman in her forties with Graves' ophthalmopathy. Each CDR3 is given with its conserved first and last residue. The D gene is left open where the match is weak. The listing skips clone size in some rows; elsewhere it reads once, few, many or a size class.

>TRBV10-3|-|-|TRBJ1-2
TGTGCCATCAGTAACAGGGATACCTATGGCTACACCTTC
CAISNRDTYGYTF
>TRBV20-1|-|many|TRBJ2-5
TGCAGTGCTAGCCCCGGACCAGGGCGGGAGACCCAGTACTTC
CSASPGPGRETQYF
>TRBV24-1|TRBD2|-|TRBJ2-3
TGTGCCACCAGTGACCCGAGCGGGAGGGAATCTAGCACAGATACGCAGTATTTT
CATSDPSGRESSTDTQYF
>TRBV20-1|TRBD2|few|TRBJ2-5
TGCAGTGCTAGAGATCTTGCGGGGACTAGGGAGACCCAGTACTTC
CSARDLAGTRETQYF
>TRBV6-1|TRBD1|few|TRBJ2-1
TGTGCCAGCACCTCGACAGGGGAGTACAATGAGCAGTTCTTC
CASTSTGEYNEQFF
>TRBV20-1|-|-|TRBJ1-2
TGCAGTGCTAGAGGGGCAGGCGCTACTAACTATGGCTACACCTTC
CSARGAGATNYGYTF
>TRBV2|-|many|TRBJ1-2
TGTGCCAGCAGATTGGGGCGGGCCTATGGCTACACCTTC
CASRLGRAYGYTF
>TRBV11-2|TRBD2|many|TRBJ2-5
TGTGCCAGCAGCTCCGCTTTAAAACAGACTAGCGGGGGGGCCACCCAGTACTTC
CASSSALKQTSGGATQYF
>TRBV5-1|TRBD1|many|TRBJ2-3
TGCGCCAGCAGCTTGGGACAGGGAACGGCAGATACGCAGTATTTT
CASSLGQGTADTQYF
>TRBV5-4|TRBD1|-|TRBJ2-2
TGTGCCAGCAGCTTACCGGGACAGGCGAACACCGGGGAGCTGTTTTTT
CASSLPGQANTGELFF
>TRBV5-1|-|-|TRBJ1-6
TGCGCCAGCAGCATCCGGAGCGGGGGGCCAAATTCACCCCTCCACTTT
CASSIRSGGPNSPLHF
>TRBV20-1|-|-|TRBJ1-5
TGCAGTGCTGCCCGGGACACCAATCAGCCCCAGCATTTT
CSAARDTNQPQHF
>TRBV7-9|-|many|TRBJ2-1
TGTGCCAGCACCCATCCGACCGAGAGCTCCTACAATGAGCAGTTCTTC
CASTHPTESSYNEQFF
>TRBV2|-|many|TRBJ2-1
TGTGCCAGCAGTGTGGGTTTAAATTCCTACAATGAGCAGTTCTTC
CASSVGLNSYNEQFF
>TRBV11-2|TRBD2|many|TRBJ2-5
TGTGCCACCACTGGGGGGGGAGGAGAGACCCAGTACTTC
CATTGGGGETQYF
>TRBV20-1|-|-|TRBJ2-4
TGCAGTGCTCCGGACAGCCGTTCCTTAGCCAAAAACATTCAGTACTTC
CSAPDSRSLAKNIQYF
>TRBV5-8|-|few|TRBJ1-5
TGTGCCAGCAGCGACATCCTGCAGCCCCAGCATTTT
CASSDILQPQHF
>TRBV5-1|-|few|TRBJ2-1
TGCGCCAGCAGGCCGGAGTACAATGAGCAGTTCTTC
CASRPEYNEQFF
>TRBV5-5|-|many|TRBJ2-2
TGTGCCAGCAGCTACGGGACACTAAACACCGGGGAGCTGTTTTTT
CASSYGTLNTGELFF
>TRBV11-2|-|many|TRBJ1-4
TGTGCCAGCAGCTTAGGCACAGGGCTGACTAATGAAAAACTGTTTTTT
CASSLGTGLTNEKLFF
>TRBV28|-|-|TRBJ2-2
TGTGCCAGCAGTAACAGGGACGCGAGCACCGGGGAGCTGTTTTTT
CASSNRDASTGELFF
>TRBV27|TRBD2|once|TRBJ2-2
TGTGCCAGCAGTCCCGCCTTTGTAGCGGGAGGGCTGAACACCGGGGAGCTGTTTTTT
CASSPAFVAGGLNTGELFF
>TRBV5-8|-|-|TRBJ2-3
TGTGCCAGCAGCTTATCAGGGGATGGCGGGGATACGCAGTATTTT
CASSLSGDGGDTQYF
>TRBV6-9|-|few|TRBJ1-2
TGTGCCAGCAGTTATACGAATGGCTACACCTTC
CASSYTNGYTF
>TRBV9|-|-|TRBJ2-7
TGTGCCAGCAGCCCCCCGAATGGATACGAGCAGTACTTC
CASSPPNGYEQYF
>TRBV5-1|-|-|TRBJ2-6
TGCGCCAGCAGCCCAGAAGGGTTGGCAGCCAACGTCCTGACTTTC
CASSPEGLAANVLTF
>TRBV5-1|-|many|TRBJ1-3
TGTGCCAGCAGCTCTGGGGGCTCTGGAAACACCATATATTTT
CASSSGGSGNTIYF
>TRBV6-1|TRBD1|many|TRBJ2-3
TGTGCCAGCAGTGAAGCCCAGGGGGCCCCAGATACGCAGTATTTT
CASSEAQGAPDTQYF
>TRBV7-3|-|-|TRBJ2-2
TGTGCCAGCAGCCCCCAGGGGGGACAACGGTGGGACACCGGGGAGCTGTTTTTT
CASSPQGGQRWDTGELFF
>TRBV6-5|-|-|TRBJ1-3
TGTGCCGGCAGTTATGACCGGGGCTTTGGGAACACCATATATTTT
CAGSYDRGFGNTIYF
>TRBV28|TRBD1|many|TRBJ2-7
TGTGCCAGCTTCTCGCTGGGACAGGGGGCGTGCGAGCAGTACTTC
CASFSLGQGACEQYF
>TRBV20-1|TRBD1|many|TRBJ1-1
TGCAGTGCTAGAAGGGACAGGGGGACTGAAGCTTTCTTT
CSARRDRGTEAFF
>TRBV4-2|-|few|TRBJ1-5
TGTGCCAGCAGCCAAGAATTCGGTAGTGGTCAGCCCCAGCATTTT
CASSQEFGSGQPQHF
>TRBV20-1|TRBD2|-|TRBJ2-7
TGCAGTGCTTGGACTGGCGGGAGGGGAAAGTACGAGCAGTACTTC
CSAWTGGRGKYEQYF
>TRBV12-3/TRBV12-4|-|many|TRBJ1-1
TGTGCCAGCAGTTTCCGAGGGCATGAAGCTTTCTTT
CASSFRGHEAFF
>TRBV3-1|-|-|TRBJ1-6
TGTGCCAGCAGCCAAGATGAGGGATCACCCCTCCACTTT
CASSQDEGSPLHF
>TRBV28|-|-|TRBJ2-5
TGTGCCAGCAAGGAGGAGCGGGAGACCCAGTACTTC
CASKEERETQYF
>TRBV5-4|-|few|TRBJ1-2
TGTGCCAGCAGCTTGTTTGGGGGCTATGGCTACACCTTC
CASSLFGGYGYTF
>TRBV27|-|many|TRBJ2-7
TGTGCCAGCAGTTTATCCCCGGGACGGCCTACTCGGCAGTACTTC
CASSLSPGRPTRQYF
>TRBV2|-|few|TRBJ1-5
TGTGCCAGCAGTGTCCAGGGAGGTGGACAGCCCCAGCATTTT
CASSVQGGGQPQHF
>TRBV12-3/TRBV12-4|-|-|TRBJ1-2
TGTGCCAGCAGCCCCCGGGCAGGGGATGGCTACACCTTC
CASSPRAGDGYTF
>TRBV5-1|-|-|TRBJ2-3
TGCGCCAGCAGCGCGCCAGAGATTAGCACAGATACGCAGTATTTT
CASSAPEISTDTQYF
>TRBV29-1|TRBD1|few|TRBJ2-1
TGCAGCGTTGAAGGGTTACAGGGGATCAATGAGCAGTTCTTC
CSVEGLQGINEQFF
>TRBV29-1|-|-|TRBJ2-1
TGCAGCGTTGTCATGCGGACTTCTTACAATGAGCAGTTCTTC
CSVVMRTSYNEQFF
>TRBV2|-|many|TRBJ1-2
TGTGCCAGCACTGAGATGGGGAACTATGGCTACACCTTC
CASTEMGNYGYTF
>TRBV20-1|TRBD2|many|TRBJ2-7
TGCAGTGCCCAGGAGGGGACGGGACTAGTGATCGAGCAGTACTTC
CSAQEGTGLVIEQYF
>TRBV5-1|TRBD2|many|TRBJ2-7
TGCGCCAGCAGCCCTACCACTAGCGCCAACTACGAGCAGTACTTC
CASSPTTSANYEQYF
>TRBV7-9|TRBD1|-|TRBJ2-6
TGTGCCAGCAGCCCAGGACAGGGGGCGAGAGGGGCCAACGTCCTGACTTTC
CASSPGQGARGANVLTF
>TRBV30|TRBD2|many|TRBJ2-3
TGTGCCTGGAGTATCGGCGGGAGTACAGATACGCAGTATTTT
CAWSIGGSTDTQYF
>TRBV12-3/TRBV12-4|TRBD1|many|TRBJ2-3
TGTGCCAGCAGGAAAGGACAGGGTGGCACAGATACGCAGTATTTT
CASRKGQGGTDTQYF
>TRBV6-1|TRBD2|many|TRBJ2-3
TGTGCCAGCAGTCTCAGACTAGCGGGAGTGGGAAATACGCAGTATTTT
CASSLRLAGVGNTQYF
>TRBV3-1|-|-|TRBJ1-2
TGTGCCAGCAGCCAAGATAGAGGGGCAGGCTATGGCTACACCTTC
CASSQDRGAGYGYTF
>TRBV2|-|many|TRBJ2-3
TGTGCCAGCACAGCTGGGGGAGCCACAGATACGCAGTATTTT
CASTAGGATDTQYF
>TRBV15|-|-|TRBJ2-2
TGTGCCACCAGGGGACACCCCGCGAACACCGGGGAGCTGTTTTTT
CATRGHPANTGELFF